This T cell receptor beta chain was identified during a study of cytomegalovirus exposure and HLA in healthy donors. Regarding this clone: The antigen is undetermined.

The PCR contained 60 Vbeta and 13 Jbeta primers. This table comes from immunoSEQ multiplex PCR, and its TCRdb copy is limited to in-frame clones, with some not included. The sample has about 170,000 clones; around 62% are singletons. Study results and limitations: TCR beta V- and J-gene trimming was later associated with a missense DCLRE1C variant. Data from an earlier analysis indicated that most TCR beta V segments were productive either about 87% or about 30% of the time. Excluded: some indistinguishable V segments such as TRBV6-2 and TRBV6-3.

The V gene's germline CDR1 is SQVTM and CDR2 ANQGSEA. The trim removed 5 bases at V and 1 base at J, leaving 4 bases unmatched. The CDR3 runs to 14 residues. Sequenced: PBMCs. This rearrangement joins TRBV29-1 to TRBJ1-1; TRBD1 matches 10 bases. The source is a man aged 35-49 years in good health and CMV-seronegative. As DNA, the CDR3 is TGCAGCGTTAGGGACAGGGGACGGAACACTGAAGCTTTCTTT. This sequence encodes CSVRDRGRNTEAFF.